This T cell receptor (beta chain) was sequenced for a study of T cell changes during pregnancy in multiple sclerosis (dated by TCRdb to between 2017 and 2020). For context, the study as a whole: The study looked at changes in the T cell repertoire across pregnancy in women with multiple sclerosis.

Receptor libraries were prepared by the immunoSEQ multiplex PCR assay. What TCRdb holds here is the immuneACCESS table cut down to in-frame rearrangements. Part of the clones is not present; checked against another copy, under half of the missing clones reflect an unresolved V gene, and the others are unexplained. Within this sample are over 35,000 clones, with roughly 87% of them counted one time only. 10% of the sample is taken by the ten largest. With respect to this clone: The target of this receptor is not known. No much larger clonotype is one base removed from it; base qualities were not supplied.

Based on the germline V gene, the CDR1 and CDR2 sequences are SGDLS and YYNGEE. V lost 3 bases and J lost 2 bases; the stretch between them is 20 bases long. The CDR3 holds 17 amino acids from the cysteine to the phenylalanine. Just the 51-base CDR3 DNA is kept, in frame starting at base 1. The clonotype was recovered from a female donor with multiple sclerosis, enrolled in a pregnancy study. This material consisted of CD8+ T cells from peripheral blood mononuclear cells, taken in the first trimester of pregnancy. Here the chain combines TRBV9 and TRBJ2-5, with the D gene too uncertain to name. DNA sequence: TGTGCCAGCAGCGCAGAGCCCTCCCCCCTAGTACAAGAGACCCAGTACTTC. Its translation is CASSAEPSPLVQETQYF.